Listed below are T cell receptor beta chains from one sample, sequenced in a study of blood T cells in healthy people across ages. TCRdb reprocessed the 5' RACE reads via MiXCR and lists one record per CDR3 protein. Here the sample spans around 1,500,000 distinct CDR3 sequences, 42% being singletons. Specimen: blood. The receptors were sampled from a woman younger than 30 in good health. The CDR3 runs from the conserved cysteine through the conserved F or W. The D gene is left open where the match is weak. Rows may omit the clone size; those that give it use once, few, many or a size class.

v_gene: TRBV11-2; j_gene: TRBJ1-2; d_gene: .; abundance: .; CDR3nt: TGTGCCAGCAGCATGGATTGGGGAGGGCCCTTTAACTATGGCTACACCTTC; CDR3aa: CASSMDWGGPFNYGYTF
v_gene: TRBV9; j_gene: TRBJ2-7; d_gene: .; abundance: .; CDR3nt: TGTGCCAGCAGCGCTCAGGGAGGGGGCGAGACCTACGAGCAGTACTTC; CDR3aa: CASSAQGGGETYEQYF
v_gene: TRBV6-1; j_gene: TRBJ2-7; d_gene: .; abundance: .; CDR3nt: TGTGCCAGCAGTGACGCGGGCCCCTACGAGCAGTACTTC; CDR3aa: CASSDAGPYEQYF
v_gene: TRBV5-5; j_gene: TRBJ2-7; d_gene: .; abundance: .; CDR3nt: TGTGCCAGCAGCCCCGATTTGTTGATCTCCTACAATGAGCAGTACTTC; CDR3aa: CASSPDLLISYNEQYF
v_gene: TRBV20-1; j_gene: TRBJ2-7; d_gene: TRBD1; abundance: .; CDR3nt: TGCAGTGCTAGGAAGGACAGGGTTAGGGACGAGCAGTACTTC; CDR3aa: CSARKDRVRDEQYF
v_gene: TRBV3-1; j_gene: TRBJ2-6; d_gene: TRBD2; abundance: .; CDR3nt: TGTGCCAGCAGCCAAACGGGGGGAATCTCTGGGGCCAACGTCCTGACTTTC; CDR3aa: CASSQTGGISGANVLTF
v_gene: TRBV12-3/TRBV12-4; j_gene: TRBJ1-6; d_gene: .; abundance: few; CDR3nt: TGTGCCAGCAGTCTCCGGGATAAGGAAAATTCACCCCTCCACTTT; CDR3aa: CASSLRDKENSPLHF
v_gene: TRBV5-1; j_gene: TRBJ2-3; d_gene: TRBD2; abundance: .; CDR3nt: TGCGCCAGCAGCCCGGGACTAGCGGGAGACGCGGATACGCAGTATTTT; CDR3aa: CASSPGLAGDADTQYF
v_gene: TRBV6-1; j_gene: TRBJ2-7; d_gene: TRBD1; abundance: .; CDR3nt: TGTGCCAGCAGTGACCGGGACAGGGGGAAAGGCGAGCAGTACTTC; CDR3aa: CASSDRDRGKGEQYF
v_gene: TRBV5-5; j_gene: TRBJ1-5; d_gene: .; abundance: .; CDR3nt: TGTGCCAGCAGCTTTACGGTGAACAATCAGCCCCAGCATTTT; CDR3aa: CASSFTVNNQPQHF
v_gene: TRBV21-1; j_gene: TRBJ2-3; d_gene: .; abundance: few; CDR3nt: TGTGCCAGCGGGTTTCCGCGGGTCGGCAGGGCGAGCACAGATACGCAGTATTTT; CDR3aa: CASGFPRVGRASTDTQYF
v_gene: TRBV28; j_gene: TRBJ1-2; d_gene: TRBD1; abundance: few; CDR3nt: TGTGCCAGCAGACCGGGACAGGGGATCTATGGCTACACCTTC; CDR3aa: CASRPGQGIYGYTF
v_gene: TRBV3-1; j_gene: TRBJ1-1; d_gene: TRBD1; abundance: .; CDR3nt: TGTGCCAGCAGCCAAACGGACAGGGCGGGCACTGAAGCTTTCTTT; CDR3aa: CASSQTDRAGTEAFF
v_gene: TRBV20-1; j_gene: TRBJ2-5; d_gene: .; abundance: .; CDR3nt: TGCAGTGCTAGAGATCCGGCCAGCGCCTCCTACAATGAGCAGTACTTC; CDR3aa: CSARDPASASYNEQYF
v_gene: TRBV2; j_gene: TRBJ1-2; d_gene: TRBD1; abundance: .; CDR3nt: TGTGCCAGCAGCCCCAACAGGGGACATAATTCCGGCTACACCTTC; CDR3aa: CASSPNRGHNSGYTF
v_gene: TRBV6-1; j_gene: TRBJ1-2; d_gene: TRBD1; abundance: few; CDR3nt: TGTGCCAGCAACTCGGCTGGGACAGGGGGGGGCTACACCTTC; CDR3aa: CASNSAGTGGGYTF
v_gene: TRBV27; j_gene: TRBJ1-1; d_gene: TRBD1; abundance: few; CDR3nt: TGTGCCAGCATGAGACAGGGTGGGAGTCTCCGGGTAGATGAAGCTTTCTTT; CDR3aa: CASMRQGGSLRVDEAFF
v_gene: TRBV28; j_gene: TRBJ1-5; d_gene: TRBD1; abundance: .; CDR3nt: TGTGCCAGCAGTTCCCCCATGGGGACAGAAGAAGATCAGCCCCAGCATTTT; CDR3aa: CASSSPMGTEEDQPQHF
v_gene: TRBV28; j_gene: TRBJ1-1; d_gene: .; abundance: few; CDR3nt: TGTGCCAGCAGTTCCACTAACAGGGACGGGGCGGACACTGAAGCTTTCTTT; CDR3aa: CASSSTNRDGADTEAFF
v_gene: TRBV6-2/TRBV6-3; j_gene: TRBJ2-3; d_gene: TRBD1; abundance: few; CDR3nt: TGTGCCAGCAGTTTGGACAGGGTGAAAGGAGATACGCAGTATTTT; CDR3aa: CASSLDRVKGDTQYF
v_gene: TRBV12-3/TRBV12-4; j_gene: TRBJ2-2; d_gene: .; abundance: .; CDR3nt: TGTGCCAGCACCCCTACTGGAACCGGGGAGCTGTTTTTT; CDR3aa: CASTPTGTGELFF
v_gene: TRBV4-1; j_gene: TRBJ2-1; d_gene: TRBD2; abundance: .; CDR3nt: TGCGCCAGCAGCCGGAGCGTAGGACTAGAAACCTACAATGAGCAGTTCTTC; CDR3aa: CASSRSVGLETYNEQFF
v_gene: TRBV12-3/TRBV12-4; j_gene: TRBJ2-3; d_gene: .; abundance: .; CDR3nt: TGTGCCAGCAGTATGGGGACAGATACGCAGTATTTT; CDR3aa: CASSMGTDTQYF
v_gene: TRBV6-2/TRBV6-3; j_gene: TRBJ1-6; d_gene: .; abundance: few; CDR3nt: TGTGCCAGCAGTTACTCGATCATAAATTCACCCCTCCACTTT; CDR3aa: CASSYSIINSPLHF
v_gene: TRBV7-9; j_gene: TRBJ2-7; d_gene: TRBD2; abundance: .; CDR3nt: TGTGCCAGCAGCTTTCAGAATAGCGGGAGGGCCAGCTACGAGCAGTACTTC; CDR3aa: CASSFQNSGRASYEQYF
v_gene: TRBV4-2; j_gene: TRBJ2-7; d_gene: TRBD2; abundance: few; CDR3nt: TGTGCCAGCAGCCAACCGACTAGCGGGGGTGCGAGCCCCCAGTACTTC; CDR3aa: CASSQPTSGGASPQYF
v_gene: TRBV5-1; j_gene: TRBJ1-6; d_gene: .; abundance: .; CDR3nt: TGCGCCAGCAGCGAAGGGTCGGCGGGCTATTCACCCCTCCACTTT; CDR3aa: CASSEGSAGYSPLHF
v_gene: TRBV7-9; j_gene: TRBJ2-5; d_gene: .; abundance: .; CDR3nt: TGTGCCAGCATCGGCGGAAATTCGGAGACCCAGTACTTC; CDR3aa: CASIGGNSETQYF
v_gene: TRBV6-5; j_gene: TRBJ2-2; d_gene: .; abundance: .; CDR3nt: TGTGCCAGCAGTTACAATAGGGACACCGGGGAGCTGTTTTTT; CDR3aa: CASSYNRDTGELFF
v_gene: TRBV7-2; j_gene: TRBJ2-3; d_gene: TRBD2; abundance: .; CDR3nt: TGTGCCAGCAGCCAGCCCCCCAAGACTAGCGGGAGGGCGAGGCCAGATACGCAGTATTTT; CDR3aa: CASSQPPKTSGRARPDTQYF
v_gene: TRBV20-1; j_gene: TRBJ2-7; d_gene: TRBD2; abundance: .; CDR3nt: TGCAGTGCTAGAGATCGGACTAGCGGCTACGAGCAGTACTTC; CDR3aa: CSARDRTSGYEQYF
v_gene: TRBV20-1; j_gene: TRBJ1-4; d_gene: .; abundance: .; CDR3nt: TGCAGTGCTAGTGGGCAGATTAATGAAAAACTGTTTTTT; CDR3aa: CSASGQINEKLFF
v_gene: TRBV29-1; j_gene: TRBJ2-1; d_gene: .; abundance: .; CDR3nt: TGCAGCGTAAGCCGTGGTGACAATGGGCAGTTCTTC; CDR3aa: CSVSRGDNGQFF
v_gene: TRBV4-1; j_gene: TRBJ2-1; d_gene: TRBD2; abundance: .; CDR3nt: TGCGCCAGCAGCCAAGTACAGCGGGGGGCCTCCTACGAGCAGTTCTTC; CDR3aa: CASSQVQRGASYEQFF
v_gene: TRBV30; j_gene: TRBJ1-1; d_gene: .; abundance: .; CDR3nt: TGTGCCTGGAGTCCCAGGTCTGAAGCTTTCTTT; CDR3aa: CAWSPRSEAFF
v_gene: TRBV15; j_gene: TRBJ1-4; d_gene: .; abundance: few; CDR3nt: TGTGCCACCAGCAGAGCGTCAGGGGCAACTAATGAAAAACTGTTTTTT; CDR3aa: CATSRASGATNEKLFF
v_gene: TRBV12-3/TRBV12-4; j_gene: TRBJ1-5; d_gene: .; abundance: .; CDR3nt: TGTGCCAGCAGTTTTTCGGTTAATCAGCCCCAGCATTTT; CDR3aa: CASSFSVNQPQHF
v_gene: TRBV7-9; j_gene: TRBJ1-4; d_gene: TRBD1; abundance: .; CDR3nt: TGTGCCAGCAGCCCCTTACAGGGGGCCGGGGAAAAACTGTTTTTT; CDR3aa: CASSPLQGAGEKLFF
v_gene: TRBV20-1; j_gene: TRBJ2-7; d_gene: TRBD2; abundance: few; CDR3nt: TGCAGTGCTGATAGCGGGAGCTCCTACGAGCAGTACTTC; CDR3aa: CSADSGSSYEQYF
v_gene: TRBV5-1; j_gene: TRBJ2-3; d_gene: .; abundance: .; CDR3nt: TGCGCCAGCAGCTTGGGCTATGGGGGCCGTACGCAGTATTTT; CDR3aa: CASSLGYGGRTQYF
v_gene: TRBV7-2; j_gene: TRBJ2-1; d_gene: .; abundance: .; CDR3nt: TGTGCCAGCAGCCCAGGAGTCGGAGAGCAGTTCTTC; CDR3aa: CASSPGVGEQFF
v_gene: TRBV12-3/TRBV12-4; j_gene: TRBJ1-1; d_gene: .; abundance: few; CDR3nt: TGTGCCAGCACCGATGCGAACACTGAAGCTTTCTTT; CDR3aa: CASTDANTEAFF
v_gene: TRBV3-1; j_gene: TRBJ2-5; d_gene: TRBD2; abundance: few; CDR3nt: TGTGCCAGCAGCCGAAGGGCGCGGGAGCAAGAGACCCAGTACTTC; CDR3aa: CASSRRAREQETQYF
v_gene: TRBV6-5; j_gene: TRBJ2-3; d_gene: TRBD1; abundance: .; CDR3nt: TGTGCCAGCAATTACGATCCGTGGGACAGGGGTTTAGATACGCAGTATTTT; CDR3aa: CASNYDPWDRGLDTQYF
v_gene: TRBV20-1; j_gene: TRBJ2-5; d_gene: .; abundance: few; CDR3nt: TGCAGTGCTACCCTACTCGGGACCCAGTACTTC; CDR3aa: CSATLLGTQYF
v_gene: TRBV5-1; j_gene: TRBJ1-2; d_gene: .; abundance: .; CDR3nt: TGCGCCAGCAGCTTGGCCCCGACAGGCAACTATGGCTACACCTTC; CDR3aa: CASSLAPTGNYGYTF
v_gene: TRBV4-2; j_gene: TRBJ2-5; d_gene: .; abundance: .; CDR3nt: TGTGCCAGCAGCCAAGATCCGGGACAACTACTCTACAATGAGCAGTACTTC; CDR3aa: CASSQDPGQLLYNEQYF
v_gene: TRBV2; j_gene: TRBJ2-6; d_gene: .; abundance: once; CDR3nt: TGTGCCAGGCAAAGGGGGAGTAAGTCTGGGGCCAACGTCCTGACTTTC; CDR3aa: CARQRGSKSGANVLTF
v_gene: TRBV27; j_gene: TRBJ2-5; d_gene: TRBD1; abundance: .; CDR3nt: TGTGCCAGTAGTACCCAGGGGGCTGGGGAAGAGACCCAGTACTTC; CDR3aa: CASSTQGAGEETQYF
v_gene: TRBV12-5; j_gene: TRBJ2-3; d_gene: TRBD1; abundance: many; CDR3nt: TGTGCTAGTGGTCCTGACAGGGAAGATACGCAGTATTTT; CDR3aa: CASGPDREDTQYF
v_gene: TRBV28; j_gene: TRBJ1-6; d_gene: .; abundance: .; CDR3nt: TGTGCCAGCAGTTTCCCGGGGCAGACGAATTCACCCCTCCACTTT; CDR3aa: CASSFPGQTNSPLHF
v_gene: TRBV29-1; j_gene: TRBJ2-7; d_gene: .; abundance: .; CDR3nt: TGCAGCGTTGAAGCCCCCCGAAGCGGGCCAACCCCCTACGAGCAGTACTTC; CDR3aa: CSVEAPRSGPTPYEQYF
v_gene: TRBV11-2; j_gene: TRBJ2-7; d_gene: .; abundance: few; CDR3nt: TGTGCCAGCAGCGTGGGGACTCAAGCCTACGAGCAGTACTTC; CDR3aa: CASSVGTQAYEQYF
v_gene: TRBV5-1; j_gene: TRBJ1-4; d_gene: .; abundance: .; CDR3nt: TGCGCCAGCAGCAGCGACGGCCTATCAACTAATGAAAAACTGTTTTTT; CDR3aa: CASSSDGLSTNEKLFF
v_gene: TRBV28; j_gene: TRBJ1-5; d_gene: .; abundance: .; CDR3nt: TGTGCCAGCAGCCGAGAGGGTTGGGGCAATCAGCCCCAGCATTTT; CDR3aa: CASSREGWGNQPQHF
v_gene: TRBV3-1; j_gene: TRBJ2-3; d_gene: TRBD2; abundance: many; CDR3nt: TGTGCCAGCAGCACCCGGACTAGCGGGTTACGTACAGATACGCAGTATTTT; CDR3aa: CASSTRTSGLRTDTQYF
v_gene: TRBV5-1; j_gene: TRBJ2-2; d_gene: .; abundance: .; CDR3nt: TGCGCCAGCAGCTTGGATGGCAGGGAGAACACCGGGGAGCTGTTTTTT; CDR3aa: CASSLDGRENTGELFF
v_gene: TRBV20-1; j_gene: TRBJ1-1; d_gene: .; abundance: .; CDR3nt: TGCAGTGCTAGTGAATTGGGATCGGGGAACACTGAAGCTTTCTTT; CDR3aa: CSASELGSGNTEAFF
v_gene: TRBV25-1; j_gene: TRBJ2-7; d_gene: .; abundance: few; CDR3nt: TGTGCCAGCAAGTCGCAGGGGCCCAACTACAATGAGCAGTACTTC; CDR3aa: CASKSQGPNYNEQYF
v_gene: TRBV20-1; j_gene: TRBJ2-1; d_gene: TRBD2; abundance: .; CDR3nt: TGCAGTGCTTCCGAATCCACTAGGGACTACCCAAATGAGCAGTTCTTC; CDR3aa: CSASESTRDYPNEQFF